Below, one T cell receptor beta chain is given with its context. This sample was included in a study of T cell changes during pregnancy in multiple sclerosis. Only in-frame clones appear in the TCRdb table, and some are missing; sequencing was by immunoSEQ multiplex PCR. The data show about 40,000 clones, roughly 90% seen once. The CDR3 consists of 15 residues. V shed 2 bases and J 5 bases; nucleotides not matched to a gene: 5. Germline V gene lookup returns CDR1 MGHRA and CDR2 YSYEKL. The gene calls are TRBV4-1 and TRBJ1-5; TRBD1 aligns across 8 bases. This TCR derives from a female donor with multiple sclerosis, enrolled in a pregnancy study. The specimen comprised CD4+ T cells from peripheral blood mononuclear cells, sampled before pregnancy. The CDR3 DNA reads as TGCGCCAGCAGCCAACGGCACAGGGGGGATCAGCCCCAGCATTTT. Its protein product is CASSQRHRGDQPQHF.